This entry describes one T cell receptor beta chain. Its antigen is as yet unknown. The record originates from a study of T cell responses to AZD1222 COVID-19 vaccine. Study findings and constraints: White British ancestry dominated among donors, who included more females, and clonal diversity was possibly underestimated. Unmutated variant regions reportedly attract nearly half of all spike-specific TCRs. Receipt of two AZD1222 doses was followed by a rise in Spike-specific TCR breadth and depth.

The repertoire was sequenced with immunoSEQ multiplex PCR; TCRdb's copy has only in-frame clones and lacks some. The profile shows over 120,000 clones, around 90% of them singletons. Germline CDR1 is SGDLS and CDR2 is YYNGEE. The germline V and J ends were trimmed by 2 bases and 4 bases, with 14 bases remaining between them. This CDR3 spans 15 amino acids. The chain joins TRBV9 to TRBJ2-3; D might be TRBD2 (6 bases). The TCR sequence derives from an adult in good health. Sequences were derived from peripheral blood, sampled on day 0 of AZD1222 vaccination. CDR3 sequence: CASSVEAGRADTQYF. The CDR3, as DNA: TGTGCCAGCAGCGTCGAAGCGGGCCGGGCAGATACGCAGTATTTT. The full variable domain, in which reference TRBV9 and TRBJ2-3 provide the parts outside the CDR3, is DSGVTQTPKHLITATGQRVTLRCSPRSGDLSVYWYQQSLDQGLQFLIQYYNGEERAKGNILERFSAQQFPDLHSELNLSSLELGDSALYFCASSVEAGRADTQYFGPGTRLTVL.